Listed below are T cell receptor beta chains from one sample, sequenced in a study of cytomegalovirus exposure and HLA in healthy donors. The table came from immunoSEQ multiplex PCR; TCRdb's copy has only in-frame clones and leaves some out. Altogether 150,000 to 200,000 clones are present, 75% to 85% being singletons, with the ten largest covering roughly 4.9%. Sequenced: PBMCs. All receptors derive from a woman aged 18 to 35 in good health and CMV-seropositive. Both conserved end residues are part of each CDR3. D genes are given only for firm matches. Only part of the rows carry a size: once, few, many, or a class if the clone is expanded.

clone size,V gene,D gene,J gene,CDR3 DNA,CDR3 protein
-,TRBV6-6,-,TRBJ1-1,TGTGCCAGCAGTTATGCGGGGGGCGCTTGGGAAGCTTTCTTT,CASSYAGGAWEAFF
once,TRBV28,TRBD1,TRBJ1-4,TGTGCCAGCAGTTCTACAGGGGGCGCGGGTGAAAAACTGTTTTTT,CASSSTGGAGEKLFF
-,TRBV27,TRBD2,TRBJ2-1,TGTGCCAGCAGTTACGCTAGCGGGGGGTACTCCTACAATGAGCAGTTCTTC,CASSYASGGYSYNEQFF
-,TRBV6-5,-,TRBJ2-7,TGTGCCAGCAGTTACTCTGCGGCATACTCCTACGAGCAGTACTTC,CASSYSAAYSYEQYF
-,TRBV27,-,TRBJ2-1,TGTGCCAGCTTCCTGGGGGGAAACGGTGAGCAGTTCTTC,CASFLGGNGEQFF
-,TRBV11-2,-,TRBJ2-1,TGTGCCAGCAGGACCACTCGCGGGGCTACCAGCTCCTACAATGAGCAGTTCTTC,CASRTTRGATSSYNEQFF
few,TRBV4-2,-,TRBJ1-2,TGTGCCAGCAGCCAAGTAGTGGCCGGGGGCTACACCTTC,CASSQVVAGGYTF
once,TRBV19,-,TRBJ1-5,TGTGCCAGTGACTCCCCGGGCGGGTATGGCAATCAGCCCCAGCATTTT,CASDSPGGYGNQPQHF
-,TRBV7-9,-,TRBJ1-6,TGTGCCAGCGCTTACAGGGATATTTCACCCCTCCACTTT,CASAYRDISPLHF
few,TRBV15,TRBD1,TRBJ2-1,TGTGCCACCAGCAACTGGACAGGGTTGTACAATGAGCAGTTCTTC,CATSNWTGLYNEQFF
-,TRBV1,-,TRBJ2-3,TGCACCAGCAGCCGGGGACAGGGAAAAGATACGCAGTATTTT,CTSSRGQGKDTQYF
-,TRBV2,TRBD2,TRBJ2-2,TGTGCCAGCGGGGGCGGGGGGCGCACCGGGGAGCTGTTTTTT,CASGGGGRTGELFF
-,TRBV9,-,TRBJ2-1,TGTGCCAGCAGCCCACCGCAGGGGAATGAGCAGTTCTTC,CASSPPQGNEQFF
-,TRBV6-5,TRBD1,TRBJ1-1,TGTGCCAGCTCTCAAAGGGACAGAGTGAACACTGAAGCTTTCTTT,CASSQRDRVNTEAFF
-,TRBV6-5,TRBD1,TRBJ1-2,TGTGCCAGCAGCCCCGGGACAGGGCAGTTCTATGGCTACACCTTC,CASSPGTGQFYGYTF
-,TRBV9,TRBD2,TRBJ2-7,TGTGCCAGCAGCGTCGGGGGGTCCCTCGTTGACGAGCAGTACTTC,CASSVGGSLVDEQYF
-,TRBV5-6,-,TRBJ1-1,TGTGCCAGCAGCTACCTGACACCCTACAACACTGAAGCTTTCTTT,CASSYLTPYNTEAFF
-,TRBV7-9,-,TRBJ1-1,TGTGCCAGCAGCGCCCAGGGCCCCGGGGCTTTCTTT,CASSAQGPGAFF
-,TRBV7-9,-,TRBJ2-1,TGTGCCAGCAGCCCCCCGGTCTCGTTTTTTGAGCAGTTCTTC,CASSPPVSFFEQFF
-,TRBV7-6,-,TRBJ2-5,TGTGCCAGCAGCCCCGGCGGGCTATCGGAAGAGACCCAGTACTTC,CASSPGGLSEETQYF